A selection of T cell receptor beta chains follows, all from one sample in a study of blood T cell repertoires in COVID-19. Generated by immunoSEQ multiplex PCR, the TCRdb table keeps only in-frame clones and is missing some. In the table there are around 230,000 clones, roughly 83% of which are singletons. The sample was peripheral blood. The receptors were sampled from a man aged 40-49 years with acute or convalescent COVID-19. Each CDR3 is given without its conserved first and last residue.

CDR3aa	v_gene
ASSFTGNNQPQH	TRBV5-4
ASSPGRGDGNTIY	TRBV28
ASSPTGTTIEAF	TRBV6-2/TRBV6-3
ASSFDGARGYT	TRBV5-4
ASSLANPRYEQY	TRBV5-1
ASSRTEQGTLSGWTGELF	TRBV7-8
ASSKDRNGYT	TRBV7-2
ASSFDRGFGTEAF	TRBV7-9
ASSLIASGSYTGELF	TRBV7-6
ASSQDQRDRGSHEQY	TRBV4-3
ASSLESGQPQH	TRBV5-1
ASSPRGQQNYGYT	TRBV11-2
AVKGAGELF	TRBV6-5
ARPDRSAECEKLF	TRBV27
ASSEKPLS	TRBV5-1
ASSLRTGQGVEQF	TRBV5-1
ASSIPSVMNTEAF	TRBV19
ASSEAPWGGQH	TRBV6-1
ASSWLGQGAGGELF	TRBV11-2
ASSLGRESLNTGELF	TRBV7-2
ASSQTSGIYNEQF	TRBV7-3
ASSPLAYQGSSYEQY	TRBV5-1
ASSSTTSGLYNEQF	TRBV5-5
ASSIVGKGAPEQF	TRBV19
ASSPTSFIAKNIQY	TRBV18
ASSPRNLGGIPYNEQF	TRBV18
ASSPLAGSTDTQY	TRBV7-8
ASRMDTAEHTEAF	TRBV19
ASSQEPRGGTGNTIY	TRBV4-3